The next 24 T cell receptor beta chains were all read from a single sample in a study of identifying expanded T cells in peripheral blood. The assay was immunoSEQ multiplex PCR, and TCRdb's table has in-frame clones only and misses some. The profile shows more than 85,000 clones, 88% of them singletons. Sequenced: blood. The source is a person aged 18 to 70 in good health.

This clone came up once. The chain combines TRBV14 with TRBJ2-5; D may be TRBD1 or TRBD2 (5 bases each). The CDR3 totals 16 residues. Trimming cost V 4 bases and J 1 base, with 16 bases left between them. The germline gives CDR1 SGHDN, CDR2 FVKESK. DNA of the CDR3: TGTGCCAGCAGCCCTTTACGGGGCAGGATCCAAGAGACCCAGTACTTC. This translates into CASSPLRGRIQETQYF.

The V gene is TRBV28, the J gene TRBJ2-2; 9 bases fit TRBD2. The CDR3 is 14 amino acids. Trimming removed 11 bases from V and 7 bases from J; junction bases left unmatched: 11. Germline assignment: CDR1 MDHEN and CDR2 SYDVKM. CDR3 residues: CASMAGGPIGELFF. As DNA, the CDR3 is TGTGCCTCTATGGCGGGAGGGCCGATCGGGGAGCTGTTTTTT.

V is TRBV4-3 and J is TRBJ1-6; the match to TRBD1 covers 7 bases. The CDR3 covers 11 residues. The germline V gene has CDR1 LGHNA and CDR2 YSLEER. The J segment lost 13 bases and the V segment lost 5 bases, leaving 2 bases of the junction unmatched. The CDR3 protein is CASSNRGPLHF. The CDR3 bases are TGCGCCAGCAGCAACAGGGGTCCCCTCCACTTT.

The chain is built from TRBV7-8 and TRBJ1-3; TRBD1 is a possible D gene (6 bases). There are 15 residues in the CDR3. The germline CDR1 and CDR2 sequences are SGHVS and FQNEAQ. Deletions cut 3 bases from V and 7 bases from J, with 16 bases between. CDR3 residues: CASSLGGGGRNTIYF. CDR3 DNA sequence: TGTGCCAGCAGCTTGGGTGGCGGGGGCAGGAACACCATATATTTT.

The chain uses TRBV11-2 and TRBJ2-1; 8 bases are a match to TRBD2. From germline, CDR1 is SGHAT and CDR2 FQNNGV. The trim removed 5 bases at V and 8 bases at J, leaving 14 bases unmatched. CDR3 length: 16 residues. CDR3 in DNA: TGTGCCAGCAGCCCGCCCCTAGCGGGTTACGGGTATGAGCAGTTCTTC. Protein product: CASSPPLAGYGYEQFF.

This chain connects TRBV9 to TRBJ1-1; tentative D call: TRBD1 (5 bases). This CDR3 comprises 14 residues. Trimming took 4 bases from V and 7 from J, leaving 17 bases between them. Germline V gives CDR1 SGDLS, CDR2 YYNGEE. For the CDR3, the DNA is TGTGCCAGCAGCTCAACCGGGACCGGGAATGAAGCTTTCTTT. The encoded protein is CASSSTGTGNEAFF.

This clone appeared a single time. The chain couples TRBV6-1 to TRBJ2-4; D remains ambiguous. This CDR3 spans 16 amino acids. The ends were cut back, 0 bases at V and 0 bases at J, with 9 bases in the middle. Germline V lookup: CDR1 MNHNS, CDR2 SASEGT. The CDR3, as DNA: TGTGCCAGCAGTGAAGCGCGCACAATAGCCAAAAACATTCAGTACTTC. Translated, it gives CASSEARTIAKNIQYF.

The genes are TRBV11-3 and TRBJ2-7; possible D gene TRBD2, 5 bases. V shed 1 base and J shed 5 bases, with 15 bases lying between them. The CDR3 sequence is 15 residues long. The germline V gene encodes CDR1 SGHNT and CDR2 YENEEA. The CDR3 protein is CASSLGVATPHEQYF. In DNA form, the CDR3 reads TGTGCCAGCAGCTTAGGGGTAGCGACCCCCCACGAGCAGTACTTC.

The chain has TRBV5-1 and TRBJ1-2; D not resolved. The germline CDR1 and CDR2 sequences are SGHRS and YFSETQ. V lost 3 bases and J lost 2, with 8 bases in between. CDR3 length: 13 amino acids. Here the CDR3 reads CASSSDGNYGYTF. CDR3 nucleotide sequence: TGCGCCAGCAGCTCGGACGGGAACTATGGCTACACCTTC. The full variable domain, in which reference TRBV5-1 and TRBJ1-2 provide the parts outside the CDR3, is KAGVTQTPRYLIKTRGQQVTLSCSPISGHRSVSWYQQTPGQGLQFLFEYFSETQRNKGNFPGRFSGRQFSNSRSEMNVSTLELGDSALYLCASSSDGNYGYTFGSGTRLTVV.

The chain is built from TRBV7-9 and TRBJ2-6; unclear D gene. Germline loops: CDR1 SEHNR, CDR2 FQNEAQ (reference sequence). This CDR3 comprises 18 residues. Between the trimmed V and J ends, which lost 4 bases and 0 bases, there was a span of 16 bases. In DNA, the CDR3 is TGTGCCAGCAGCTATTTAGTGGATGCCCCCTCTGGGGCCAACGTCCTGACTTTC. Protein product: CASSYLVDAPSGANVLTF.

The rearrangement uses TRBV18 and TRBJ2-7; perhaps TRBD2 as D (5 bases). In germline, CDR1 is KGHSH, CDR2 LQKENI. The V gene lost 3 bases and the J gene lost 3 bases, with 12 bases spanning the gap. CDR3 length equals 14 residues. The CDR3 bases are TGTGCCAGCTCACCTGGGAGTGGTGGCTACGAGCAGTACTTC. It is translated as CASSPGSGGYEQYF.

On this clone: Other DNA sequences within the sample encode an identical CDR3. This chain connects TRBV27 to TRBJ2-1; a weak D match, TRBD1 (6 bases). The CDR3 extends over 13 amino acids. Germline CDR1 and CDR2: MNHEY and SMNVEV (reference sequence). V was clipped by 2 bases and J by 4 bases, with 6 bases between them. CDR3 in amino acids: CASSLTGYNEQFF. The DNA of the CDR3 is TGTGCCAGCAGTTTAACAGGGTACAATGAGCAGTTCTTC.

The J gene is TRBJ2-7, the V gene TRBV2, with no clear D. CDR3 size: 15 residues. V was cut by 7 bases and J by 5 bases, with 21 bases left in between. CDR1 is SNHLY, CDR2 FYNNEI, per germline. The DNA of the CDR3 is TGTGCCAGCATTATGTCTCTCTCATTGAGGCACGAGCAGTACTTC. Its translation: CASIMSLSLRHEQYF. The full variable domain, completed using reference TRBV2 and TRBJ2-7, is EPEVTQTPSHQVTQMGQEVILRCVPISNHLYFYWYRQILGQKVEFLVSFYNNEISEKSEIFDDQFSVERPDGSNFTLKIRSTKLEDSAMYFCASIMSLSLRHEQYFGPGTRLTVT.

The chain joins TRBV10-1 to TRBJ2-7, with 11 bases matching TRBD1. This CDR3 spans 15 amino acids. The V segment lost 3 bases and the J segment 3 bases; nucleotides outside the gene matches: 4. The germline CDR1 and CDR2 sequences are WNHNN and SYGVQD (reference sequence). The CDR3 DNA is TGCGCCAGCAGTGACCCCGGGACAGGGGGCTACGAGCAGTACTTC. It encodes CASSDPGTGGYEQYF.

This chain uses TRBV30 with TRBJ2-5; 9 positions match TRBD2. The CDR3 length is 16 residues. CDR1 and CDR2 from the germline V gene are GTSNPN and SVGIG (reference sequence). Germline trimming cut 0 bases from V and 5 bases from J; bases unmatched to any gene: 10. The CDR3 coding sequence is TGTGCCTGGAGTGTCGGGGAACTAGCGGGCCAGGAGACCCAGTACTTC. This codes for CAWSVGELAGQETQYF.

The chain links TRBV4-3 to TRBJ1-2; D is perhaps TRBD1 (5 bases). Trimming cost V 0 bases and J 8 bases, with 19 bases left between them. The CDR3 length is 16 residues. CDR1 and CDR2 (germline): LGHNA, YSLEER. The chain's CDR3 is CASSQEGNWGAEGYTF. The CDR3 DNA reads TGCGCCAGCAGCCAAGAGGGGAACTGGGGCGCAGAGGGCTACACCTTC.

This CDR3 is CASSLRQGGGYTF. Written as DNA, the CDR3 is TGTGCCAGCAGCTTAAGGCAGGGCGGAGGCTACACCTTC. The V and J genes are TRBV7-8 and TRBJ1-2, with D possibly being TRBD1 (5 bases). The CDR3 covers 13 residues. Looked up from germline, CDR1 is SGHVS and CDR2 is FQNEAQ. Trimming removed 2 bases from V and 8 bases from J, with 12 bases in between.

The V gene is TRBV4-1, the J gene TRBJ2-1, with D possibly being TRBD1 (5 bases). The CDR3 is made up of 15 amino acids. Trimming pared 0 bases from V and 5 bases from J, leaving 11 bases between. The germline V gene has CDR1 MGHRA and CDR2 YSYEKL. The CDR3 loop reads CASSQDPGWNNEQFF. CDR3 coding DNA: TGCGCCAGCAGCCAAGATCCAGGGTGGAACAATGAGCAGTTCTTC.

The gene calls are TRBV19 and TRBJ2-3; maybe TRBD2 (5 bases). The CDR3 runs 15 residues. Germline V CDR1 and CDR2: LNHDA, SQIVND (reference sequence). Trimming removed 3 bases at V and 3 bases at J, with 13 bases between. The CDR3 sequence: CASSISSLSTDTQYF. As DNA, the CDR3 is TGTGCCAGTAGTATTTCTAGCCTCTCGACAGATACGCAGTATTTT.

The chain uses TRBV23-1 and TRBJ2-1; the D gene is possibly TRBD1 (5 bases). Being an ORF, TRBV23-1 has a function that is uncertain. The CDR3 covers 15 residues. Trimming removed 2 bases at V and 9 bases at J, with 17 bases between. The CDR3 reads CASSQDKGPGIEQFF. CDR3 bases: TGCGCCAGCAGTCAAGACAAGGGGCCTGGAATTGAGCAGTTCTTC.

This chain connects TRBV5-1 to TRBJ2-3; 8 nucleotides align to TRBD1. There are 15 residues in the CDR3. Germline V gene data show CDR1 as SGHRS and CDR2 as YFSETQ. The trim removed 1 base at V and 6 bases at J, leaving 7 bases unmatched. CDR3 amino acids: CASSLRDRRVDTQYF. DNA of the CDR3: TGCGCCAGCAGCTTGCGGGACAGGAGGGTGGATACGCAGTATTTT. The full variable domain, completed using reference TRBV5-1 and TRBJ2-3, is KAGVTQTPRYLIKTRGQQVTLSCSPISGHRSVSWYQQTPGQGLQFLFEYFSETQRNKGNFPGRFSGRQFSNSRSEMNVSTLELGDSALYLCASSLRDRRVDTQYFGPGTRLTVL.

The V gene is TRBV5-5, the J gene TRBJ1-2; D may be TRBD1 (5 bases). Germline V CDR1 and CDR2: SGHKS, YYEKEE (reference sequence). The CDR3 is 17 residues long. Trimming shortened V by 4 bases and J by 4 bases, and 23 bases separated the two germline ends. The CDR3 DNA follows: TGTGCCAGCAGCGCCCGGGTGGGGCCGACGGGAAGCTATGGCTACACCTTC. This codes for CASSARVGPTGSYGYTF.

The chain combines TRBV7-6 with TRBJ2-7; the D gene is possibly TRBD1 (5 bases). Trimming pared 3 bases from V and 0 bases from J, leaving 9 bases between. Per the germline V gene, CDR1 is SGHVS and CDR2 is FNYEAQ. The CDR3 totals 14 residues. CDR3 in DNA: TGTGCCAGCAGCTTGTGGGGCCTCTCCTACGAGCAGTACTTC. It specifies CASSLWGLSYEQYF.

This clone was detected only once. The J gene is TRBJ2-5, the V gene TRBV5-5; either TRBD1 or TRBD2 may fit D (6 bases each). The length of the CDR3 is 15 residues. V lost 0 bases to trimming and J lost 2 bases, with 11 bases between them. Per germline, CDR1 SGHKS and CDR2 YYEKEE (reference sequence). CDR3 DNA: TGTGCCAGCAGCTTGGGTCCGGGGGCACAAGAGACCCAGTACTTC. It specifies CASSLGPGAQETQYF. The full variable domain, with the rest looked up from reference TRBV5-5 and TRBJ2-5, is DAGVTQSPTHLIKTRGQQVTLRCSPISGHKSVSWYQQVLGQGPQFIFQYYEKEERGRGNFPDRFSARQFPNYSSELNVNALLLGDSALYLCASSLGPGAQETQYFGPGTRLLVL.